Each of the 22 T cell receptor beta chains below was sequenced from the same sample in a study of breast tumors, draining lymph nodes, adjacent tissues. Via MiXCR, TCRdb re-called the multiplex PCR reads, giving one row per CDR3 protein. This sample has some 14,000 distinct CDR3 sequences, with around three fifths found just once. Sequencing was performed on tumor-adjacent breast tissue. These receptor sequences come from a female donor with breast cancer. Some clones in this sample may be carry-over from other donors' samples.

The rearrangement joins TRBV4-2 to TRBJ2-7; D gene ambiguous. The CDR3 extends over 13 amino acids. Germline CDR1 reads LGHNA; CDR2 reads YNFKEQ. The V end was cut by 0 bases, the J end by 4 bases, with 7 bases between. Written as DNA, the CDR3 is TGTGCCAGCAGCCAAGACGGCTTTTACGAGCAGTACTTC. Translating gives CASSQDGFYEQYF.

This chain uses TRBV20-1 with TRBJ2-7, with D possibly TRBD2 on 6 matching bases. Germline-derived CDR1 and CDR2 are DFQATT and SNEGSKA (reference sequence). V dropped 5 bases and J dropped 3 bases, with 17 bases sitting between them. The CDR3 extends over 14 amino acids. The CDR3 loop reads CSAAPARGSYEQYF. CDR3 nucleotide sequence: TGCAGTGCTGCCCCCGCGCGGGGCAGCTACGAGCAGTACTTC.

The chain combines TRBV12-3 or TRBV12-4 with TRBJ1-2; a possible D gene is TRBD1 (5 bases). Between the trimmed V and J ends, which lost 1 base and 3 bases, there was a span of 6 bases. This CDR3 has 13 residues. CDR3 DNA sequence: TGTGCCAGCAGTTTAGGAGGGGACTATGGCTACACCTTC. This sequence encodes CASSLGGDYGYTF.

The V gene is TRBV5-5, the J gene TRBJ2-3; 9 positions agree with TRBD2. Germline CDR1 reads SGHKS; CDR2 reads YYEKEE (reference sequence). The CDR3 runs 16 residues. V was clipped by 0 bases and J by 2 bases; unmatched bases: 4. CDR3 residues: CASSLGASGATDTQYF. The CDR3 coding sequence is TGTGCCAGCAGCTTGGGGGCTAGCGGGGCCACAGATACGCAGTATTTT.

By share of the sample, this clonotype is medium-sized. The chain joins TRBV11-2 to TRBJ2-1; 11 bases line up with TRBD2. The ends lost 9 bases at V and 12 bases at J; junction bases unmatched: 7. The CDR3 runs to 12 residues. Per germline, CDR1 SGHAT and CDR2 FQNNGV. This chain's CDR3 is CASTSGRTGQFF. The CDR3 coding sequence is TGTGCCAGTACTAGCGGGAGAACGGGGCAGTTCTTC.

This clonotype has at least ten counts. The V gene is TRBV19, the J gene TRBJ2-1; 7 positions agree with TRBD2. Per germline, CDR1 LNHDA and CDR2 SQIVND (reference sequence). V lost 4 bases, J lost 3 bases, and 6 bases stayed unmatched. The CDR3 has 15 residues. For the CDR3, the DNA is TGTGCCAGTAGTAAGGCTAGCGGATACTACAATGAGCAGTTCTTC. It specifies CASSKASGYYNEQFF.

Ten or more counts support this clonotype. V usage is TRBV10-3 and J usage is TRBJ1-5, with a possible D match to TRBD1 (6 bases). In germline, CDR1 is ENHRY, CDR2 SYGVKD. CDR3 length: 13 amino acids. V was shortened by 3 bases and J by 6 bases, with 9 bases between the two germline ends. This CDR3 reads CAISEGGRQPQHF. The DNA for the CDR3 is TGTGCCATCAGTGAAGGGGGGCGTCAGCCCCAGCATTTT.

The genes are TRBV2 and TRBJ1-5; a possible D gene is TRBD1 (5 bases). The CDR3 spans 14 residues. With 8 bases removed from V and 1 base from J, the gap between germline ends came to 12 bases. Germline CDR1 reads SNHLY; CDR2 reads FYNNEI. Here the CDR3 reads CASHKGRSNQPQHF. The CDR3 DNA reads TGTGCCAGCCACAAGGGGAGAAGCAATCAGCCCCAGCATTTT.

A single count supports this clonotype. The chain is built from TRBV20-1 and TRBJ1-2; TRBD1 agrees at 7 bases. J was trimmed by 2 bases and V by 6 bases; bases with no gene match: 0. CDR3 length: 11 residues. Germline CDR1 DFQATT, CDR2 SNEGSKA (reference sequence). CDR3 coding DNA: TGCAGTGCGGGACAGAACTATGGCTACACCTTC. This codes for CSAGQNYGYTF.

The chain carries TRBV7-2 and TRBJ1-2, with TRBD1 identical over 8 bases. V was pared by 1 base and J by 0 bases, with 4 bases of the junction left unmatched. The CDR3 spans 16 residues. Germline CDR1 and CDR2: SGHTA and FQGNSA. CDR3 residues: CASSLGTGLANYGYTF. The CDR3 bases are TGTGCCAGCAGCTTAGGGACAGGGCTAGCTAACTATGGCTACACCTTC.

A note on this clonotype: A much larger clone lies one base from this, so it may be a read error. This chain joins TRBV12-3 or TRBV12-4 and TRBJ1-2; no definite D call. The V gene lost 3 bases and the J gene lost 8 bases, with 13 bases spanning the gap. CDR3 length: 13 residues. This CDR3 reads CASSFGRTLGYTF. The DNA for the CDR3 is TGTGCCAGCAGTTTCGGACGGACGCTGGGCTACACCTTC.

This clonotype was observed a handful of times. The chain employs TRBV5-1 and TRBJ1-6; D unresolved. The length of the CDR3 is 15 residues. Germline V gene data show CDR1 as SGHRS and CDR2 as YFSETQ. The ends were cut back, 4 bases at V and 7 bases at J, with 15 bases in the middle. The CDR3 nucleotides are TGCGCCAGCAGCCTGAGGTCCACAGAGAATTCACCCCTCCACTTT. This encodes CASSLRSTENSPLHF.

The V gene is TRBV19, the J gene TRBJ1-2, with D possibly being TRBD1 (6 bases). Germline CDR1 and CDR2: LNHDA and SQIVND (reference sequence). The V end was cut by 3 bases, the J end by 6 bases, with 17 bases between. This CDR3 has 15 residues. The CDR3 here is CASSMRGKGGHGYTF. The CDR3 DNA reads as TGTGCCAGTAGTATGAGGGGGAAGGGGGGTCATGGCTACACCTTC.

Turning to this clonotype: The CDR3 ends on some other residue instead of the conserved phenylalanine or tryptophan, so this is likely a read error. No DNA is shown, since the ends of the CDR3 on it are uncertain; the CDR3 is the one TCRdb lists. The J gene is TRBJ1-6, the V gene TRBV5-1. The CDR3 is 8 amino acids long, termini counted. Germline lookup yields CDR1 SGHRS and CDR2 YFSETQ. This chain's CDR3 is CASSLDNY.

The V call is TRBV10-2, the J call TRBJ2-5; no firm D call. The germline V and J ends were trimmed by 6 bases and 10 bases, with 21 bases remaining between them. CDR1 is WSHSY, CDR2 SAAADI, per germline. CDR3 length: 14 amino acids. CDR3 protein: CASSLGSRPAFQYF. The CDR3 DNA is TGCGCCAGCAGCCTTGGCAGCCGACCAGCGTTCCAGTACTTC.

This clonotype showed up many times. This chain connects TRBV20-1 to TRBJ1-1; D not certain. V lost 7 bases to trimming and J lost 5 bases, with 17 bases between them. CDR3 length: 13 residues. Germline CDR1 DFQATT, CDR2 SNEGSKA (reference sequence). The CDR3 loop reads CSGAVGYGTEAFF. In DNA form, the CDR3 reads TGCAGTGGGGCGGTGGGGTATGGGACTGAAGCTTTCTTT.

This clonotype was picked up a small number of times. V usage is TRBV10-3 and J usage is TRBJ2-5, with TRBD1 matching over 8 bases. Germline values: CDR1 ENHRY, CDR2 SYGVKD. The CDR3 covers 15 residues. After removal of 2 bases from V and 4 bases from J, the junction contained 6 bases not matched to a gene. In nucleotides, the CDR3 is TGTGCCATCAGTGAGGAAGGGACAGGTGGAGAGACCCAGTACTTC. Amino acid sequence: CAISEEGTGGETQYF.

This clonotype was seen many times. This may be a read error, as it is one base from a much larger clone. The rearrangement uses TRBV12-3 or TRBV12-4 and TRBJ2-5, with no clear D. Between the trimmed V and J ends, which lost 3 bases and 5 bases, there was a span of 7 bases. The CDR3 sequence is 12 residues long. The CDR3 protein is CASSFGRETQYF. Written as DNA, the CDR3 is TGTGCCAGCAGTTTCGGGCGGGAGACCCAGTACTTC.

V and J are TRBV4-2 and TRBJ2-3; TRBD1 agrees at 7 bases. The CDR3 length is 15 residues. Losses at the gene ends were 4 bases for V and 0 bases for J; bases not matched to a gene: 4. Germline V gene sequence: CDR1 LGHNA, CDR2 YNFKEQ. CDR3 residues: CASSPEGASTDTQYF. DNA of the CDR3: TGTGCCAGCAGCCCAGAGGGGGCTAGCACAGATACGCAGTATTTT.

This clonotype was counted once. This chain uses TRBV19 with TRBJ1-2, with 12 bases fitting TRBD1. V lost 5 bases, J lost 3 bases, and 4 bases stayed unmatched. From germline, CDR1 is LNHDA and CDR2 SQIVND (reference sequence). The CDR3 sequence is 15 residues long. The CDR3 loop is CASSGDRGLDYGYTF. The CDR3 DNA sequence: TGTGCCAGTAGTGGGGACAGGGGGCTTGACTATGGCTACACCTTC.

This chain uses TRBV10-2 with TRBJ2-3; no definite D call. The V and J ends lost 3 bases and 2 bases respectively, with 9 bases between them. The CDR3 loop spans 14 amino acids. From germline, CDR1 is WSHSY and CDR2 SAAADI. The CDR3 here is CASSERANTDTQYF. In DNA form, the CDR3 reads TGCGCCAGCAGTGAAAGAGCGAACACAGATACGCAGTATTTT.

Concerning this clonotype: Compared with germline, one end of the junction differs, possibly owing to a read error. V gene TRBV30 combines with J gene TRBJ2-6; D unclear. The germline V gene has CDR1 GTSNPN and CDR2 SVGIG (reference sequence). CDR3 length: 15 amino acids. This CDR3 is CAWSDPGHEANVLAF. CDR3 bases: TGTGCCTGGAGTGATCCAGGTCATGAGGCCAACGTCCTGGCTTTC. Drawing the rest from reference TRBV30 and TRBJ2-6, the complete variable domain is SQTIHQWPATLVQPVGSPLSLECTVEGTSNPNLYWYRQAAGRGLQLLFYSVGIGQISSEVPQNLSASRPQDRQFILSSKKLLLSDSGFYLCAWSDPGHEANVLAFGAGSRLTVL.